This T cell receptor (beta chain) emerged from a study of T-cell reconstitution after alpha-beta-depleted transplantation in children. This clonotype was seen a handful of times. Its antigen remains unknown. Per germline, CDR1 MDHEN and CDR2 SYDVKM. V was cut by 2 bases and J by 9 bases, with 8 bases left in between. This CDR3 has 12 amino acids. General study findings and limits: T-cell counts and diversity were attributed mostly to newly produced T cells one year after transplant. It was reported that alpha-beta T cells came from several hundred expanded graft clones (about two months after transplant).

A TCRbeta library incorporating unique molecular identifiers was prepared. TCRdb itself ran the PCR reads through MiXCR, one entry per CDR3 protein. In the table there are about 290,000 distinct CDR3 sequences, roughly a tenth of which are singletons. The clonotype was recovered from a boy in the first two years of life with acute myeloid leukemia, due to receive a stem cell transplant. This sequence joins TRBV28 and TRBJ2-1; no definite D call. The sequenced sample was PBMCs, obtained before TCRalphabeta/CD19-depleted stem cell transplant. This chain's CDR3 is CASSLSVGEQFF. The CDR3 bases are TGTGCCAGCAGTTTAAGTGTTGGTGAGCAGTTCTTC.